The text below deals with one TCR beta chain. Its antigen specificity is not known. No base quality information exists; no much larger clone differs at one position. This entry belongs to a study of tumour-infiltrating T cells in Burkitt lymphoma (dated by TCRdb to the early 2020s). Study-wide context: The Burkitt lymphoma cohort comprised 82 patients and spanned all epidemiological subtypes of the disease. Clinical outcome was correlated with TCR repertoire data, and overall and progression-free survival were found to be predicted by productive clonality independently of established prognosticators, including age at diagnosis.

Preparation of the library involved the immunoSEQ multiplex PCR assay. TCRdb took this table from immuneACCESS and kept in-frame rearrangements with V and J called. Such tables lack part of the clones; where checked against another copy, unresolved V genes explain under half of the gap, and the rest is unexplained. The sample table contains more than 40,000 clones; only one count was recorded for approximately 31% of them. 2.9% of the sample is in the top ten clones. Based on the germline V gene, the CDR1 and CDR2 sequences are KGHSH and LQKENI. There are 14 amino acids in the CDR3, from cysteine to phenylalanine inclusive. CDR3 DNA only is kept here, 42 bases in frame from base 1. The junction carries 10 bases between V and J, which are trimmed by 1 base and 5 bases respectively. General study outcomes and caveats: Several public clonotypes shared across numerous Burkitt lymphoma patients were found, and shared tumour neoantigen selection absent from diffuse large B-cell lymphoma was thereby suggested.

Rearrangement joined TRBV18 to TRBJ2-3; tentative D gene TRBD1, with 5 bases matching. Sequencing was done on a sample of tumor tissue. This TCR was sampled from a human donor with Burkitt lymphoma. The sequenced DNA: TGTGCCAGCTCACCACAAAACCAGGGAGATACGCAGTATTTT. It specifies CASSPQNQGDTQYF.